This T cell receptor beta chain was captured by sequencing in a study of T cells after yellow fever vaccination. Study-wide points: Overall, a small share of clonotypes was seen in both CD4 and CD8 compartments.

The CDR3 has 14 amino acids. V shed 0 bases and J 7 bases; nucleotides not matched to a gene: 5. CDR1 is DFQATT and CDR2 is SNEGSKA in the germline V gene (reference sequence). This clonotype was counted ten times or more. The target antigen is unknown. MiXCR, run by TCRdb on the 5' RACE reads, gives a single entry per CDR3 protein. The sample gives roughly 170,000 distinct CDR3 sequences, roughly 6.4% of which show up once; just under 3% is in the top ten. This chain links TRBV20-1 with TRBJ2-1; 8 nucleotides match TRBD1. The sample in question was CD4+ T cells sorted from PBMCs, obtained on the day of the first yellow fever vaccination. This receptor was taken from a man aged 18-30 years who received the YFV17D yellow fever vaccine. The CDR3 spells CSARDGQGGNEQFF. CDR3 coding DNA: TGCAGTGCTAGAGATGGACAGGGAGGAAATGAGCAGTTCTTC.